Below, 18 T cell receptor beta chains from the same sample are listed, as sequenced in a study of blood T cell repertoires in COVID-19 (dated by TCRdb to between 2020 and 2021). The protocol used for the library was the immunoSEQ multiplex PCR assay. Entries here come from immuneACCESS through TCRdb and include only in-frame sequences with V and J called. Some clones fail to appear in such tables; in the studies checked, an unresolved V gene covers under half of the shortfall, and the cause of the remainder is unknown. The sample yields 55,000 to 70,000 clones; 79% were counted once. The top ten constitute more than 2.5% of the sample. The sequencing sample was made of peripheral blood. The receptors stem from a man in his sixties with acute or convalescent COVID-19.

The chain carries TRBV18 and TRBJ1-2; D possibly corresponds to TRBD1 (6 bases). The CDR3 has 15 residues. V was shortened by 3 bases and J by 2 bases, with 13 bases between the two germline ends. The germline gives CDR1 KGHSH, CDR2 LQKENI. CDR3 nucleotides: TGTGCCAGCTCACCCTCCGACAGGAGAAACTATGGCTACACCTTC. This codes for CASSPSDRRNYGYTF.

The CDR3 DNA sequence: TGTGCCAGCCGCCCGCATGACAGGGAAAGTCAGCCCCAGCATTTT. Translating it yields CASRPHDRESQPQHF. The rearrangement joins TRBV6-6 to TRBJ1-5; 7 bases match TRBD1. CDR1 MNHNY and CDR2 SVGAGI come from the germline V gene (reference sequence). The CDR3 runs to 15 residues. V lost 8 bases to trimming and J lost 6 bases; unmatched junction nucleotides: 13.

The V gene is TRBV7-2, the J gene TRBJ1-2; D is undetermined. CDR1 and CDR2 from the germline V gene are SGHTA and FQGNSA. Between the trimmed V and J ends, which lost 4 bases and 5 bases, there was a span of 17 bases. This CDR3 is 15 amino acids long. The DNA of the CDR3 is TGTGCCAGCAGCTCGGAACAGCCTACGTATTATGGCTACACCTTC. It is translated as CASSSEQPTYYGYTF.

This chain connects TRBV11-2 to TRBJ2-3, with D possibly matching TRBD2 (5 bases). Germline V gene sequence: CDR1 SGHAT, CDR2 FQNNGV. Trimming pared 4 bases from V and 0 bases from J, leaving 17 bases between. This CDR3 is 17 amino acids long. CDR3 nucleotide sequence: TGTGCCAGCAGCTCCAACATTGACTATACTAGCACAGATACGCAGTATTTT. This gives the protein CASSSNIDYTSTDTQYF.

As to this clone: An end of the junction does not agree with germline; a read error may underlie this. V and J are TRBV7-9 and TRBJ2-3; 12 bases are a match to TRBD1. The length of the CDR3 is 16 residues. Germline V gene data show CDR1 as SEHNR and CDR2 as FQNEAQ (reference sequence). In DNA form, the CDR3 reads TGTGCCAGCAGCCTAGCCGGGACAGGGGGCAGAGATACGCAGTATTTT. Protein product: CASSLAGTGGRDTQYF.

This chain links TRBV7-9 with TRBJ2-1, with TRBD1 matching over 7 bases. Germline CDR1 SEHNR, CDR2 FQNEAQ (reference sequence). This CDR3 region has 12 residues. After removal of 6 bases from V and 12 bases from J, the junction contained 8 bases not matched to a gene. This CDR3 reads CASSYRDSLQFF. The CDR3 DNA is TGTGCCAGCAGTTATCGGGACAGCCTGCAGTTCTTC.

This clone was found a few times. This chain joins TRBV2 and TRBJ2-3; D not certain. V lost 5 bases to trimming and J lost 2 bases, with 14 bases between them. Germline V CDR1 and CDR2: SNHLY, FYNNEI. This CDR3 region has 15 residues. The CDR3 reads CASSRWRPDTDTQYF. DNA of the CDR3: TGTGCCAGCAGTCGTTGGCGGCCCGACACAGATACGCAGTATTTT. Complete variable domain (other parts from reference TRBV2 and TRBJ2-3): EPEVTQTPSHQVTQMGQEVILRCVPISNHLYFYWYRQILGQKVEFLVSFYNNEISEKSEIFDDQFSVERPDGSNFTLKIRSTKLEDSAMYFCASSRWRPDTDTQYFGPGTRLTVL.

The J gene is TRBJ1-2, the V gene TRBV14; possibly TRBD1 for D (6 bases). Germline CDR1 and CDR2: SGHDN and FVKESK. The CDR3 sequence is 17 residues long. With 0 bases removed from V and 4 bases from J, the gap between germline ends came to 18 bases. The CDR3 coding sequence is TGTGCCAGCAGCCAAGACGAAGGGGAGGGGGTGGTCTATGGCTACACCTTC. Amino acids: CASSQDEGEGVVYGYTF.

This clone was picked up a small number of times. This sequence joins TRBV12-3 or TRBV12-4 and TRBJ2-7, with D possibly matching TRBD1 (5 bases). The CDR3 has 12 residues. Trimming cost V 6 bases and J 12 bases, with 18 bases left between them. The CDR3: CASRADSRWVYF. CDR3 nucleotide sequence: TGTGCCAGCAGAGCTGACAGCAGATGGGTGTACTTC.

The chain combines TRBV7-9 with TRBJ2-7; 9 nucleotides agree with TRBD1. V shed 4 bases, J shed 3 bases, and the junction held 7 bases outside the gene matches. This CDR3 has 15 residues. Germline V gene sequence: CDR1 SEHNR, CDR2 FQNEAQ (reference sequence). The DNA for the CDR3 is TGTGCCAGCAGCTCAGACCCGGGACAGGGCTACGAGCAGTACTTC. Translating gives CASSSDPGQGYEQYF.

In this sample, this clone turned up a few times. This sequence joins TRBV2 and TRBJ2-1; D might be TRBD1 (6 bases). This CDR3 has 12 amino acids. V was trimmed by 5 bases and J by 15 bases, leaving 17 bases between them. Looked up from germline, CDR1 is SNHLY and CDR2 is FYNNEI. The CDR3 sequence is CASSYREEGTFF. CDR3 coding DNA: TGTGCCAGCAGTTACAGGGAAGAGGGGACGTTCTTC.

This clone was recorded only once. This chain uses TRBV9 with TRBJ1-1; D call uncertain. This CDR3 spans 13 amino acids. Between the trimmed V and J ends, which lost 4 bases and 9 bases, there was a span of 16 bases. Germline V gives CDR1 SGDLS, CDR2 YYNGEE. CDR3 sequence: CASSPSTRDQAFF. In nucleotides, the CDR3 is TGTGCCAGCAGCCCCTCGACGAGGGATCAAGCTTTCTTT.

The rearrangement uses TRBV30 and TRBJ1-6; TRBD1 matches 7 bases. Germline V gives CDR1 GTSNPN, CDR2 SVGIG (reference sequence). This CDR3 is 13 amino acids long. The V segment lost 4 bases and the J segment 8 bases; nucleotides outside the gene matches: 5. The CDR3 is CAWTDRVYSPLHF. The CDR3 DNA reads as TGTGCCTGGACTGACAGGGTTTATTCACCCCTCCACTTT.

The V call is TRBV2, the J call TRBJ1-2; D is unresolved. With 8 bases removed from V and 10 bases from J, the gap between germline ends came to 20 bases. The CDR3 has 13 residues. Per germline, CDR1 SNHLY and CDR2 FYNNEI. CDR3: CASEIRGSVAYTF. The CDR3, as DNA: TGTGCCAGCGAGATTCGGGGTAGTGTAGCCTACACCTTC.

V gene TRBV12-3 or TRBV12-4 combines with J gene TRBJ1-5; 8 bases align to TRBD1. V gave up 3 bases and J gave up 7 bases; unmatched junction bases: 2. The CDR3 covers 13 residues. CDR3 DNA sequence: TGTGCCAGCAGTTTGACAGGGGACCAGCCCCAGCATTTT. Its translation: CASSLTGDQPQHF.

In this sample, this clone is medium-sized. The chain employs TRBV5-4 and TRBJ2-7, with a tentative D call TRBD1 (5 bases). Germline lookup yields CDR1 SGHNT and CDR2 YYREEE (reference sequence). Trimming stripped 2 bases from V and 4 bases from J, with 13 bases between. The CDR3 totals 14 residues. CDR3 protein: CASSFDGGAYEQYF. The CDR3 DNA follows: TGTGCCAGCAGCTTCGATGGTGGGGCATACGAGCAGTACTTC.

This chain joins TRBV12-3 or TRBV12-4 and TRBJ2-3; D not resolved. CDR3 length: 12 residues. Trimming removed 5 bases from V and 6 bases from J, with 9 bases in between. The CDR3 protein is CASSPILDTQYF. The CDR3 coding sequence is TGTGCCAGCAGTCCCATACTCGATACGCAGTATTTT.

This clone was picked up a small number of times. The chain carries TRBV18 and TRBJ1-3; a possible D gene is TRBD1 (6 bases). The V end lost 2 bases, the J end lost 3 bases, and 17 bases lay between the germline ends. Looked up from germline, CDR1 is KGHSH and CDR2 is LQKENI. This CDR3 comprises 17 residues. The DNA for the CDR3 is TGTGCCAGCTCACCATCGGGGGGCGCGGGAGTTGGAAACACCATATATTTT. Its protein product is CASSPSGGAGVGNTIYF.